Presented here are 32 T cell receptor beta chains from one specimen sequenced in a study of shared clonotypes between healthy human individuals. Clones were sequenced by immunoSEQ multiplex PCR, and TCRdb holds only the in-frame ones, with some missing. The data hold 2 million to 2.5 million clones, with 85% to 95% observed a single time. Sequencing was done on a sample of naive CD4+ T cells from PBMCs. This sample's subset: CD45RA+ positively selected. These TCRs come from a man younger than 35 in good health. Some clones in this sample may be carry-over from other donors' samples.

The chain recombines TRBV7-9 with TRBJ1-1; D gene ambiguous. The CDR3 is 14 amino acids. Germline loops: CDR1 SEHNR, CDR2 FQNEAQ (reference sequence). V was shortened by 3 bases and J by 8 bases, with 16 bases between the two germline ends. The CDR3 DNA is TGTGCCAGCAGCTTTATTTCGGGTCGGGGAGAAGCTTTCTTT. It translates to CASSFISGRGEAFF.

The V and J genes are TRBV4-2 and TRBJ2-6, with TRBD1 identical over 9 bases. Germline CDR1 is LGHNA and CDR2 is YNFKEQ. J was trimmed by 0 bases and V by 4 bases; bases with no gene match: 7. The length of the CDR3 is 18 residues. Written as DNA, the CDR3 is TGTGCCAGCAGCCGAGGGACAGGGCTCGGCTCTGGGGCCAACGTCCTGACTTTC. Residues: CASSRGTGLGSGANVLTF.

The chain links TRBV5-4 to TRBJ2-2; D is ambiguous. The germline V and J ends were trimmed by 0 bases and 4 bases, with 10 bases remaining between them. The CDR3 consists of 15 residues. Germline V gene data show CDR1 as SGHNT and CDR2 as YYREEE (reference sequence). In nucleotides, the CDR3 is TGTGCCAGCAGCTTGGGCCAGCTGGGCACCGGGGAGCTGTTTTTT. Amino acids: CASSLGQLGTGELFF. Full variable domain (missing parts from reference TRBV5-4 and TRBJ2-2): ETGVTQSPTHLIKTRGQQVTLRCSSQSGHNTVSWYQQALGQGPQFIFQYYREEENGRGNFPPRFSGLQFPNYSSELNVNALELDDSALYLCASSLGQLGTGELFFGEGSRLTVL.

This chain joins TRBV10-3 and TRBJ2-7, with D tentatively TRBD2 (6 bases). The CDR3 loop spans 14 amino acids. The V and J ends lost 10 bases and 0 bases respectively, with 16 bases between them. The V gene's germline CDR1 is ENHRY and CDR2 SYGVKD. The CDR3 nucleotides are TGTGCCACCAACCGGGACTTGAACTCCTACGAGCAGTACTTC. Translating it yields CATNRDLNSYEQYF.

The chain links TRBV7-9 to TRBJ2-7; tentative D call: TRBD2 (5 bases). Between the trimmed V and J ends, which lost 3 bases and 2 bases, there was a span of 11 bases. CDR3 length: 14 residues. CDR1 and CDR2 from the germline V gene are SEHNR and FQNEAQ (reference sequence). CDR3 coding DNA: TGTGCCAGCAGCTTTGAGAGGGTGCCCTACGAGCAGTACTTC. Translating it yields CASSFERVPYEQYF.

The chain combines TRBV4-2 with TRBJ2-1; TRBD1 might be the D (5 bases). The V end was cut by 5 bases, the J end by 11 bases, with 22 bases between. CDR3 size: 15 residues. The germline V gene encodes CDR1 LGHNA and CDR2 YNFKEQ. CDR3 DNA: TGTGCCAGCAGCGTAAACCAAGACAGCCAGCTCCAGCAGTTCTTC. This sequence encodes CASSVNQDSQLQQFF.

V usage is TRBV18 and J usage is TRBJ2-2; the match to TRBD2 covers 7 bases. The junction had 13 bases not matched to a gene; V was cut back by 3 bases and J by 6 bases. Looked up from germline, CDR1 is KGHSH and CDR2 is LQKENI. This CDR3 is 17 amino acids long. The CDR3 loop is CASSPRTRVSGAGELFF. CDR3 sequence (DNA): TGTGCCAGCTCACCCCGGACTAGAGTGAGCGGGGCCGGGGAGCTGTTTTTT.

The chain's CDR3 is CASRRDRGQSYEQYF. The DNA for the CDR3 is TGTGCCAGCAGACGCGACAGGGGTCAGTCCTACGAGCAGTACTTC. The chain combines TRBV6-5 with TRBJ2-7, with 8 bases lining up with TRBD1. Germline V gives CDR1 MNHEY, CDR2 SVGAGI. Germline trimming cut 6 bases from V and 1 base from J; bases unmatched to any gene: 8. CDR3 length: 15 amino acids.

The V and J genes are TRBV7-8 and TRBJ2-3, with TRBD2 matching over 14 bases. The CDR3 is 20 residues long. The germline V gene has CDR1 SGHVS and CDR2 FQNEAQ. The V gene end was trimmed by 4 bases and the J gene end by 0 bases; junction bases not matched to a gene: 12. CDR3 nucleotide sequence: TGTGCCAGCAGCTCCCGGACTAGCGGGAGGTCTCGTCTCAGCACAGATACGCAGTATTTT. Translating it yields CASSSRTSGRSRLSTDTQYF. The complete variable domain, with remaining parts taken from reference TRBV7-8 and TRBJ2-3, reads GAGVSQSPRYKVAKRGQDVALRCDPISGHVSLFWYQQALGQGPEFLTYFQNEAQLDKSGLPSDRFFAERPEGSVSTLKIQRTQQEDSAVYLCASSSRTSGRSRLSTDTQYFGPGTRLTVL.

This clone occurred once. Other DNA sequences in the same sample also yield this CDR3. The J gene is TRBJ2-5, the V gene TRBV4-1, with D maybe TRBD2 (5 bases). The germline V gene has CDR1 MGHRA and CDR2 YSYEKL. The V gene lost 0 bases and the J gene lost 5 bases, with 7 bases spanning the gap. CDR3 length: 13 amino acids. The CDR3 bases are TGCGCCAGCAGCCAAGATCGAGGGGAGACCCAGTACTTC. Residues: CASSQDRGETQYF.

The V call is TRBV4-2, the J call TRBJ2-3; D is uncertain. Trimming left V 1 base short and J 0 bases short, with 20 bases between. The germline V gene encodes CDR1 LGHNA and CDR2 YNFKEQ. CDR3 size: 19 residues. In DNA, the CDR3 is TGTGCCAGCAGCCAAGGGGGTGATCCTGTTTCCGCTAGCACAGATACGCAGTATTTT. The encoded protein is CASSQGGDPVSASTDTQYF.

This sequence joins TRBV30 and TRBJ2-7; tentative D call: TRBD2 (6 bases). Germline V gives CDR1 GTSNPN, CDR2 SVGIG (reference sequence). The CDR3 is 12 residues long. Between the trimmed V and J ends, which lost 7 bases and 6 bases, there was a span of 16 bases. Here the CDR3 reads CASRVLALEQYF. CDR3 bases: TGTGCCTCAAGGGTACTAGCACTCGAGCAGTACTTC.

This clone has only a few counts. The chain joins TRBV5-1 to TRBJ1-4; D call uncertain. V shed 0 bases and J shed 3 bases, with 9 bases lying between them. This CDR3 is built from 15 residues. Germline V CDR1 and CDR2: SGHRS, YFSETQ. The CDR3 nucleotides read TGCGCCAGCAGCTTGGGGGATTCGGCTAATGAAAAACTGTTTTTT. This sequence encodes CASSLGDSANEKLFF.

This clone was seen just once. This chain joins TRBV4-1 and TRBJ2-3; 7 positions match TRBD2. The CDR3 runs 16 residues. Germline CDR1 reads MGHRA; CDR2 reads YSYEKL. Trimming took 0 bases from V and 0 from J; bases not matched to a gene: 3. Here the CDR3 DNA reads TGCGCCAGCAGCCAAGAAGCGGGACCTAGCACAGATACGCAGTATTTT. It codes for CASSQEAGPSTDTQYF.

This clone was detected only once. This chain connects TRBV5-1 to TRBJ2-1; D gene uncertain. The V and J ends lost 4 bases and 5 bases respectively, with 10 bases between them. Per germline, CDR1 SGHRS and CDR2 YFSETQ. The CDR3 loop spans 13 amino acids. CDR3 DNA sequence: TGCGCCAGCAGCGCCGAGCCTAACAATGAGCAGTTCTTC. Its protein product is CASSAEPNNEQFF. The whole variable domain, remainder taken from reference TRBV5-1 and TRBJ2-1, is KAGVTQTPRYLIKTRGQQVTLSCSPISGHRSVSWYQQTPGQGLQFLFEYFSETQRNKGNFPGRFSGRQFSNSRSEMNVSTLELGDSALYLCASSAEPNNEQFFGPGTRLTVL.

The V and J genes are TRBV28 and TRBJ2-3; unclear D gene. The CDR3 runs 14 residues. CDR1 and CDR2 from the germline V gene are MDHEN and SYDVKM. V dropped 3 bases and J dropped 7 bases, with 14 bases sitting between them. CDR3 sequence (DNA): TGTGCCAGCAGTTTTAGGGAACCGCACAATACGCAGTATTTT. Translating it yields CASSFREPHNTQYF.

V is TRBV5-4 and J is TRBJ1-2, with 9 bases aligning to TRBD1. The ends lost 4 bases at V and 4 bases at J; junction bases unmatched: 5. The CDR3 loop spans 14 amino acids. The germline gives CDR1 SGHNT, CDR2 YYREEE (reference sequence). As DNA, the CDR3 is TGTGCCAGCAGCCAACAGGGGGCTGGCTATGGCTACACCTTC. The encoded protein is CASSQQGAGYGYTF.

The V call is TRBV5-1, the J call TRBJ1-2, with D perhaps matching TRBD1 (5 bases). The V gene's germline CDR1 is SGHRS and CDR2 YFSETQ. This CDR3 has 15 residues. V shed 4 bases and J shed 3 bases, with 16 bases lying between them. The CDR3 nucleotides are TGCGCCAGCAGCCAAGGGGCCCAGTCCCACTATGGCTACACCTTC. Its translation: CASSQGAQSHYGYTF.

The CDR3 DNA reads as TGTGCCAGCAGCTTCGGAAGCGGTAACACCGGGGAGCTGTTTTTT. Its protein product is CASSFGSGNTGELFF. The V and J genes are TRBV11-3 and TRBJ2-2, with D perhaps TRBD2 (5 bases). This CDR3 region has 15 residues. CDR1 and CDR2 from the germline V gene are SGHNT and YENEEA. Trimming took 3 bases from V and 2 from J, leaving 10 bases between them.

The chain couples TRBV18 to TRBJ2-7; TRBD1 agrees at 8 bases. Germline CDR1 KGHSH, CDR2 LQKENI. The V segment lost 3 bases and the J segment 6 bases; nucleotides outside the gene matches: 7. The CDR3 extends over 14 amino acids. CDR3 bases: TGTGCCAGCTCACCGGGCCAGGGGGCTAGCGAGCAGTACTTC. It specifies CASSPGQGASEQYF.

Here the CDR3 DNA reads TGTGCCAGCAGGCCTGGCGGGAGGCCCTACAATGAGCAGTTCTTC. This gives the protein CASRPGGRPYNEQFF. The chain employs TRBV28 and TRBJ2-1; 8 nucleotides line up with TRBD2. Trimming removed 6 bases from V and 2 bases from J; junction bases left unmatched: 6. The CDR3 length is 15 residues. Looked up from germline, CDR1 is MDHEN and CDR2 is SYDVKM. The variable domain in full, with the rest retrieved from reference TRBV28 and TRBJ2-1, is DVKVTQSSRYLVKRTGEKVFLECVQDMDHENMFWYRQDPGLGLRLIYFSYDVKMKEKGDIPEGYSVSREKKERFSLILESASTNQTSMYLCASRPGGRPYNEQFFGPGTRLTVL.

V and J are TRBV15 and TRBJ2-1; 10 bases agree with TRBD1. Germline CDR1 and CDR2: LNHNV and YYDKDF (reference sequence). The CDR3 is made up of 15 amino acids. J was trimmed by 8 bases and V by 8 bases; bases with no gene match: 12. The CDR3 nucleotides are TGTGCCACCGCCCCGTCGGGACAGGGGAGGCATGAGCAGTTCTTC. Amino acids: CATAPSGQGRHEQFF.

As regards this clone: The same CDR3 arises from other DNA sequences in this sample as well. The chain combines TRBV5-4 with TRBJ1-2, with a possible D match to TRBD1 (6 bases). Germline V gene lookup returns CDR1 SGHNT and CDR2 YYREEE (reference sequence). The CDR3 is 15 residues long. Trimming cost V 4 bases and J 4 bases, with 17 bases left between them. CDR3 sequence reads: CASSPGGGAGYGYTF. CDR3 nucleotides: TGTGCCAGCAGCCCTGGCGGGGGCGCGGGCTATGGCTACACCTTC.

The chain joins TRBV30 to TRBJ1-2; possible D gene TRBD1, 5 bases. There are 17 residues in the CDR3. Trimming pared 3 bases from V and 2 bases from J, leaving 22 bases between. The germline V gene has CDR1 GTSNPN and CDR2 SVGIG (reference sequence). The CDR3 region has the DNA TGTGCCTGGAGGATTCCGGGACGTCCGATATCGAACTATGGCTACACCTTC. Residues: CAWRIPGRPISNYGYTF.

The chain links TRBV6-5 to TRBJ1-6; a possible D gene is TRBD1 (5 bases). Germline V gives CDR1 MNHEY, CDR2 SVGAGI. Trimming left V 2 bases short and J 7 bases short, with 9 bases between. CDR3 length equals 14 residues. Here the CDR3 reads CASSYQGYNSPLHF. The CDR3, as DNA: TGTGCCAGCAGTTACCAGGGTTACAATTCACCCCTCCACTTT.

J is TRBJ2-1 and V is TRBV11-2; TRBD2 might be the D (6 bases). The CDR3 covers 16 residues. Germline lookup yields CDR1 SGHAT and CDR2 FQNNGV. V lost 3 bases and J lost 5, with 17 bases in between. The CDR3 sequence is CASSLRRRAEDNEQFF. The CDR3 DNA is TGTGCCAGCAGCTTGCGGAGGAGGGCCGAGGACAATGAGCAGTTCTTC. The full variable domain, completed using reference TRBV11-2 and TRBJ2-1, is EAGVAQSPRYKIIEKRQSVAFWCNPISGHATLYWYQQILGQGPKLLIQFQNNGVVDDSQLPKDRFSAERLKGVDSTLKIQPAKLEDSAVYLCASSLRRRAEDNEQFFGPGTRLTVL.

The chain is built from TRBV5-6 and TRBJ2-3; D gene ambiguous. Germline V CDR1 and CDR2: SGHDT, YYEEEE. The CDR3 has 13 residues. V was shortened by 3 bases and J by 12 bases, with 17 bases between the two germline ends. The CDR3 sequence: CASSSLDSLRQYF. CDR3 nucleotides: TGTGCCAGCAGCTCTTTAGACTCCCTTCGACAGTATTTT. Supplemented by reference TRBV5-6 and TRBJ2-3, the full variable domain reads DAGVTQSPTHLIKTRGQQVTLRCSPKSGHDTVSWYQQALGQGPQFIFQYYEEEERQRGNFPDRFSGHQFPNYSSELNVNALLLGDSALYLCASSSLDSLRQYFGPGTRLTVL.

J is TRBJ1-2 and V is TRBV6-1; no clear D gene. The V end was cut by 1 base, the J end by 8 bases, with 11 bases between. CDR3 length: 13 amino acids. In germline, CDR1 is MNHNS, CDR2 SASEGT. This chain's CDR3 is CASSEDRREGYTF. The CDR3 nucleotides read TGTGCCAGCAGTGAAGATAGACGTGAGGGCTACACCTTC.

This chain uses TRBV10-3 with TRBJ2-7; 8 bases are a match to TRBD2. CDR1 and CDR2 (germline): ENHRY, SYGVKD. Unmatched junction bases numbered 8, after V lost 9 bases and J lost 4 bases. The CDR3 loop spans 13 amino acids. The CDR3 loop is CAIEEREGYEQYF. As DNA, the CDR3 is TGTGCCATTGAGGAACGGGAGGGATACGAGCAGTACTTC.

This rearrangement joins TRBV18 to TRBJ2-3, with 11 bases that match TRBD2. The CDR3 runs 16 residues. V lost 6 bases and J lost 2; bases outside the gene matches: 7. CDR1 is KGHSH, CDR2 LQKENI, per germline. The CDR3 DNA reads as TGTGCCAGCTCGGAGGGGACTAGCGGCTTCACAGATACGCAGTATTTT. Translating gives CASSEGTSGFTDTQYF.

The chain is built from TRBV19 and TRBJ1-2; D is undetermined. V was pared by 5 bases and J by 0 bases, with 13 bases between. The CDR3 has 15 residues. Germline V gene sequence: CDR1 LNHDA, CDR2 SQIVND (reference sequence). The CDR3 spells CASSPSSRANYGYTF. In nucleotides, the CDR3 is TGTGCCAGTAGTCCTAGTTCGCGGGCTAACTATGGCTACACCTTC.

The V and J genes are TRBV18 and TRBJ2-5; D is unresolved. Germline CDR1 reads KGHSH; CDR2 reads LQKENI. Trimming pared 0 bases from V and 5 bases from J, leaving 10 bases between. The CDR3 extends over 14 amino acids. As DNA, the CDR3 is TGTGCCAGCTCACCACCGTCAGCAGCCGAGACCCAGTACTTC. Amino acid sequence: CASSPPSAAETQYF.